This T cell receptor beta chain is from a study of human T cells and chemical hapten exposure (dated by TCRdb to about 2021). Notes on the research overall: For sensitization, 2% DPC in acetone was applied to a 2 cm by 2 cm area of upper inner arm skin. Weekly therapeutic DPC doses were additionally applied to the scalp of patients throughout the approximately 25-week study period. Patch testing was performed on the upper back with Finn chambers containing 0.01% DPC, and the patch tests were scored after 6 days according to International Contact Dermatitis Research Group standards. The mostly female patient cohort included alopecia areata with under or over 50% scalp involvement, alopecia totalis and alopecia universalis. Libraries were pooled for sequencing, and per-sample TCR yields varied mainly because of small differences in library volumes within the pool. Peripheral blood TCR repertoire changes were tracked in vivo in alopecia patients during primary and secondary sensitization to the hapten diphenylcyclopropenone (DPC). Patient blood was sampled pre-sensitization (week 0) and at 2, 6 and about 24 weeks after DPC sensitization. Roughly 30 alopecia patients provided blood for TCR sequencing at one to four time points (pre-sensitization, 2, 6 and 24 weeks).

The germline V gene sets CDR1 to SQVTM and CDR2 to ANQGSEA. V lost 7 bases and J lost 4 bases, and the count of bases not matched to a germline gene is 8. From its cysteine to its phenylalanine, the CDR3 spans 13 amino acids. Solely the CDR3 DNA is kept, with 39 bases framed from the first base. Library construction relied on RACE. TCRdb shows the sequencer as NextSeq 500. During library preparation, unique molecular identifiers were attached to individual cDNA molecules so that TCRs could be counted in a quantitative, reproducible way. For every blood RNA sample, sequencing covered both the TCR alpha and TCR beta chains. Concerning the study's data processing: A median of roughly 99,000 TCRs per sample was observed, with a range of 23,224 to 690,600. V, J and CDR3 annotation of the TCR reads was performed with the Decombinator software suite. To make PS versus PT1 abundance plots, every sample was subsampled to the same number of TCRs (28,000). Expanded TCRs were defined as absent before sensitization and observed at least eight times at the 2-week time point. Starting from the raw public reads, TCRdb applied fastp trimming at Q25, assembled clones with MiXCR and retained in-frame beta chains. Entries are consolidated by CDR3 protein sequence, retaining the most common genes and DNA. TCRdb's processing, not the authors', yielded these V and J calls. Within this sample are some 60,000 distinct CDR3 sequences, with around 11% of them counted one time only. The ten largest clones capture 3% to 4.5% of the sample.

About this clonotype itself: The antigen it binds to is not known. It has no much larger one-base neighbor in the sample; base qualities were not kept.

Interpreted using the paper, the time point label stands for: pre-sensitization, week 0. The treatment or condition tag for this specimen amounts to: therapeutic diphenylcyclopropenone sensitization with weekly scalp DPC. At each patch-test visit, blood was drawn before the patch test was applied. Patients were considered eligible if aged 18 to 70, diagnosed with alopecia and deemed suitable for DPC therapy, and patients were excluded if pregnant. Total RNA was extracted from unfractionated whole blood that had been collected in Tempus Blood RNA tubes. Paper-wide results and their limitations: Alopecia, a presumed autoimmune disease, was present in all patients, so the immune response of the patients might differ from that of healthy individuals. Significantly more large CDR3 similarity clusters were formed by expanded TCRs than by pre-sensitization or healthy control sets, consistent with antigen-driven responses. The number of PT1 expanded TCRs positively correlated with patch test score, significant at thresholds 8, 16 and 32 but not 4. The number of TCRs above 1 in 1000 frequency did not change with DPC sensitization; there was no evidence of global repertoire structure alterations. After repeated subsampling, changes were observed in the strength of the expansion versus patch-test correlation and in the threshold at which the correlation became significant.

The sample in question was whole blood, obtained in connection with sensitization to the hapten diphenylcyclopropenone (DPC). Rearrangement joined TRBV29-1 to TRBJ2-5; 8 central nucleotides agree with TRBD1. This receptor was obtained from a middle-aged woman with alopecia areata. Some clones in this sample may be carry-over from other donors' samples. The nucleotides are TGCAGCGCGGAGCCAGACAGGGGAGAGACCCAGTACTTC. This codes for CSAEPDRGETQYF. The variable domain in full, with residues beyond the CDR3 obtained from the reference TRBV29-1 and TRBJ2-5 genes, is SAVISQKPSRDICQRGTSLTIQCQVDSQVTMMFWYRQQPGQSLTLIATANQGSEATYESGFVIDKFPISRPNLTFSTLTVSNMSPEDSSIYLCSAEPDRGETQYFGPGTRLLVL.